Listed below are T cell receptor beta chains from one sample, sequenced in a study of T cell changes during pregnancy in multiple sclerosis. Sequencing used immunoSEQ multiplex PCR; TCRdb keeps in-frame clones, though not all of them. This table has approximately 120,000 clones, around 95% appearing once. Sequencing was performed on peripheral blood, taken after pregnancy. The source is a female donor with multiple sclerosis, enrolled in a pregnancy study. Each CDR3 is given with its conserved first and last residue. The D gene is left open where the match is weak. Size is omitted from some rows. Given values are once, few, many or a class for expanded clones.

j_call | clone_size | d_call | v_call | cdr3_aa | cdr3_nt
TRBJ1-4 | NA | NA | TRBV7-9 | CASSGSTATNEKLFF | TGTGCCAGCAGCGGATCGACAGCGACTAATGAAAAACTGTTTTTT
TRBJ2-1 | NA | TRBD1 | TRBV5-1 | CASSLEGQFYNEQFF | TGCGCCAGCAGCTTGGAGGGACAGTTTTACAATGAGCAGTTCTTC
TRBJ2-1 | NA | NA | TRBV28 | CASSRDYRGGQFF | TGTGCCAGCAGTCGCGATTACAGGGGGGGGCAGTTCTTC
TRBJ2-2 | NA | TRBD1 | TRBV7-9 | CASSHRQGATGELFF | TGTGCCAGCAGCCACCGCCAGGGGGCTACCGGGGAGCTGTTTTTT
TRBJ1-3 | NA | NA | TRBV6-6 | CASSSVPGNTIYF | TGTGCCAGCAGTTCGGTCCCCGGAAACACCATATATTTT
TRBJ1-1 | NA | NA | TRBV28 | CASSLSFWEAFF | TGTGCCAGCAGTTTAAGCTTCTGGGAAGCTTTCTTT
TRBJ1-3 | NA | NA | TRBV28 | CASSLMGGNTIYF | TGTGCCAGCAGTTTGATGGGCGGAAACACCATATATTTT
TRBJ2-7 | NA | TRBD1 | TRBV25-1 | CASSGPTGGEQYF | TGTGCCAGCAGTGGACCCACAGGGGGCGAGCAGTACTTC
TRBJ2-5 | NA | TRBD2 | TRBV25-1 | CASSESPLAGGETQYF | TGTGCCAGCAGTGAATCGCCCCTAGCGGGAGGAGAGACCCAGTACTTC
TRBJ1-5 | NA | NA | TRBV28 | CASSYLGPDFDQPQHF | TGTGCCAGCAGTTACCTTGGGCCGGACTTTGATCAGCCCCAGCATTTT
TRBJ2-5 | NA | NA | TRBV30 | CAWSREEETQYF | TGTGCCTGGAGCCGGGAAGAGGAGACCCAGTACTTC
TRBJ2-3 | NA | TRBD2 | TRBV5-4 | CASSLGLAGGTDTQYF | TGTGCCAGCAGCTTGGGACTAGCGGGAGGCACAGATACGCAGTATTTT
TRBJ2-1 | NA | TRBD2 | TRBV5-1 | CASSILAGGHNEQFF | TGCGCCAGCAGCATACTAGCGGGAGGTCACAATGAGCAGTTCTTC
TRBJ2-1 | NA | TRBD2 | TRBV7-3 | CASSLWAGGRNEQFF | TGTGCCAGCAGCTTATGGGCGGGAGGTAGGAATGAGCAGTTCTTC
TRBJ2-5 | NA | TRBD1 | TRBV18 | CASSPQGAGETQYF | TGTGCCAGCTCCCCACAGGGGGCTGGAGAGACCCAGTACTTC
TRBJ1-2 | NA | NA | TRBV7-8 | CASSLGSGRNYGYTF | TGTGCCAGCAGCTTAGGGTCTGGCAGAAACTATGGCTACACCTTC
TRBJ2-5 | NA | TRBD2 | TRBV5-1 | CASSLSGIQTQTSAETQYF | TGCGCCAGCAGCTTGAGCGGGATCCAAACCCAAACCAGTGCAGAGACCCAGTACTTC
TRBJ2-7 | NA | TRBD1 | TRBV7-9 | CASSRYGTAYEQYF | TGTGCCAGCAGCCGTTACGGGACAGCCTACGAGCAGTACTTC
TRBJ1-1 | NA | NA | TRBV19 | CASSISGNTEAFF | TGTGCCAGTAGTATAAGCGGGAACACTGAAGCTTTCTTT
TRBJ2-3 | once | NA | TRBV7-9 | CASSLWGSGVDTQYF | TGTGCCAGCAGCTTATGGGGTTCGGGGGTGGATACGCAGTATTTT
TRBJ1-5 | NA | NA | TRBV28 | CASSLFEDRNQPQHF | TGTGCCAGCAGTTTATTCGAGGACAGAAATCAGCCCCAGCATTTT
TRBJ1-5 | once | NA | TRBV11-1 | CASSLVNSLQPQHF | TGTGCCAGCAGCTTAGTAAACAGTTTACAGCCCCAGCATTTT
TRBJ2-3 | NA | NA | TRBV14 | CASSHRTRTDTQYF | TGTGCCAGCAGCCACAGGACTCGCACAGATACGCAGTATTTT
TRBJ2-7 | NA | TRBD2 | TRBV2 | CASRWASGSLLHEQYF | TGTGCCAGCAGGTGGGCTAGCGGGAGTCTGCTCCACGAGCAGTACTTC
TRBJ2-2 | NA | NA | TRBV5-6 | CASSGQTGNTGELFF | TGTGCCAGCAGCGGGCAGACAGGGAACACCGGGGAGCTGTTTTTT
TRBJ2-7 | once | TRBD2 | TRBV7-2 | CASSSADPGLAVGLYF | TGTGCCAGCAGCTCGGCAGATCCGGGACTAGCGGTAGGACTGTACTTC
TRBJ1-3 | once | NA | TRBV29-1 | CSVEARGSGNTIYF | TGCAGCGTTGAAGCTAGGGGCTCTGGAAACACCATATATTTT
TRBJ2-7 | NA | TRBD1 | TRBV7-8 | CASSQGTGFNYEQYF | TGTGCCAGCAGCCAGGGGACAGGGTTTAATTACGAGCAGTACTTC
TRBJ1-1 | NA | NA | TRBV5-4 | CASSLKGGAGTEAFF | TGTGCCAGCAGCTTAAAAGGGGGGGCCGGGACTGAAGCTTTCTTT
TRBJ2-3 | NA | TRBD2 | TRBV11-3 | CASSLRAGVGTDTQYF | TGTGCCAGCAGCTTAAGAGCGGGAGTCGGCACAGATACGCAGTATTTT
TRBJ2-1 | NA | TRBD2 | TRBV30 | CAGEGGSYNEQFF | TGTGCCGGGGAGGGAGGCTCCTACAATGAGCAGTTCTTC
TRBJ2-5 | NA | NA | TRBV19 | CASSPEVDRRETQYF | TGTGCCAGTAGTCCAGAGGTTGATCGGCGAGAGACCCAGTACTTC
TRBJ1-4 | NA | NA | TRBV2 | CASKRDGEKLFF | TGTGCCAGCAAGAGGGATGGTGAAAAACTGTTTTTT
TRBJ1-1 | once | NA | TRBV27 | CASSPTRLNTEAFF | TGTGCCAGCAGTCCGACACGCCTGAACACTGAAGCTTTCTTT
TRBJ2-5 | NA | NA | TRBV9 | CASSVGAGTQETQYF | TGTGCCAGCAGCGTAGGGGCAGGGACTCAAGAGACCCAGTACTTC
TRBJ1-1 | NA | TRBD1 | TRBV11-1 | CASRNPPGQGNTEAFF | TGTGCCAGCAGGAATCCCCCGGGACAGGGGAACACTGAAGCTTTCTTT
TRBJ2-2 | many | NA | TRBV7-9 | CASSLAGPDTGELFF | TGTGCCAGCAGCTTAGCGGGGCCCGACACCGGGGAGCTGTTTTTT
TRBJ2-1 | NA | TRBD2 | TRBV19 | CASSGEREAYNEQFF | TGTGCCAGTTCCGGGGAGCGGGAGGCCTACAATGAGCAGTTCTTC
TRBJ2-1 | once | TRBD2 | TRBV7-9 | CASSRRPRTSPINVEQFF | TGTGCCAGCAGCCGAAGACCCCGGACTAGCCCCATAAATGTTGAGCAGTTCTTC
TRBJ2-7 | NA | NA | TRBV7-7 | CASSPAGFSYEQYF | TGTGCTAGCTCCCCCGCCGGGTTCTCCTACGAGCAGTACTTC
TRBJ2-5 | once | NA | TRBV10-3 | CAISDSRETQYF | TGTGCCATCAGTGATTCCAGAGAGACCCAGTACTTC
TRBJ2-3 | NA | TRBD1 | TRBV28 | CASNIAFIGDREKTDTQYF | TGTGCCAGCAACATTGCTTTTATTGGGGACAGGGAAAAGACAGATACGCAGTATTTT
TRBJ2-2 | NA | TRBD2 | TRBV4-1 | CASSQGPSGVQELFF | TGCGCCAGCAGCCAAGGCCCTAGCGGGGTCCAGGAGCTGTTTTTT
TRBJ2-2 | NA | TRBD2 | TRBV7-3 | CASSARPSLAGGRTGELFF | TGTGCCAGCAGCGCCCGCCCCTCACTAGCGGGAGGTCGGACCGGGGAGCTGTTTTTT
TRBJ1-5 | NA | NA | TRBV19 | CASSIQTGPQHF | TGTGCCAGTAGTATTCAGACAGGGCCCCAGCATTTT
TRBJ2-3 | NA | NA | TRBV6-5 | CASSYFGGQTTDTQYF | TGTGCCAGCAGTTATTTTGGCGGGCAGACCACAGATACGCAGTATTTT
TRBJ1-5 | NA | TRBD1 | TRBV28 | CASSLDRVDNQPQHF | TGTGCCAGCAGTTTAGACAGGGTTGACAATCAGCCCCAGCATTTT
TRBJ1-3 | NA | TRBD1 | TRBV27 | CASSPRDSGNTIYF | TGTGCCAGCAGTCCAAGGGACAGTGGAAACACCATATATTTT
TRBJ2-7 | few | TRBD1 | TRBV28 | CASSSRQGIYEQYF | TGTGCCAGCAGTTCGAGACAGGGTATCTACGAGCAGTACTTC
TRBJ2-5 | NA | NA | TRBV27 | CASSLSWGESQETQYF | TGTGCCAGCAGTTTGTCCTGGGGGGAGAGCCAAGAGACCCAGTACTTC
TRBJ2-5 | NA | TRBD1 | TRBV18 | CASSPRPGGQETQYF | TGTGCCAGCTCACCACGCCCAGGGGGCCAAGAGACCCAGTACTTC
TRBJ2-7 | NA | NA | TRBV7-6 | CASSSGTPPRYEQYF | TGTGCCAGCAGCTCGGGGACACCTCCACGCTACGAGCAGTACTTC
TRBJ1-1 | few | NA | TRBV9 | CASRRGENTEAFF | TGTGCCAGCAGGCGGGGGGAGAACACTGAAGCTTTCTTT
TRBJ2-7 | NA | NA | TRBV6-5 | CASSYSLDRAYEQYF | TGTGCCAGCAGTTACTCGTTGGACAGAGCCTACGAGCAGTACTTC
TRBJ1-5 | NA | TRBD1 | TRBV7-2 | CASSLSGGGQPQHF | TGTGCCAGCAGCTTATCAGGGGGCGGTCAGCCCCAGCATTTT
TRBJ2-1 | NA | NA | TRBV25-1 | CASSDEVGNEQFF | TGTGCCAGCAGTGATGAGGTGGGCAATGAGCAGTTCTTC
TRBJ2-1 | NA | TRBD2 | TRBV15 | CATSPLVSGRVDEQFF | TGTGCCACCAGCCCCCTAGTGAGCGGGAGGGTGGATGAGCAGTTCTTC
TRBJ2-2 | once | TRBD1 | TRBV5-4 | CASSPDRGANTGELFF | TGTGCCAGCAGCCCGGACAGGGGCGCGAACACCGGGGAGCTGTTTTTT
TRBJ2-7 | NA | NA | TRBV6-5 | CASSYRGSEDEQYF | TGTGCCAGCAGTTACCGAGGGAGCGAGGACGAGCAGTACTTC
TRBJ2-3 | NA | TRBD1 | TRBV2 | CASNTGQMVDTQYF | TGTGCCAGCAACACGGGACAGATGGTAGATACGCAGTATTTT